These 8 T cell receptor beta chains came from one sample sequenced in a study of blood T cell repertoires in COVID-19. Clones were sequenced by immunoSEQ multiplex PCR, and TCRdb holds only the in-frame ones, with some missing. The sample lists tens of thousands of clones; around four fifths were seen once. The specimen was peripheral blood. The source is a woman older than 75 with acute or convalescent COVID-19.

V usage is TRBV3-1 (or the pseudogene TRBV3-2) and J usage is TRBJ2-1; 7 bases line up with TRBD2. Germline V gene lookup returns CDR1 LGHDT and CDR2 YNNKEL (reference sequence). The CDR3 spans 15 residues. V trimming: 2 bases; J trimming: 7 bases; junction bases outside the gene matches: 8. The CDR3 loop is CASSQMATSMNEQFF. The CDR3 DNA reads TGTGCCAGCAGCCAAATGGCGACTAGCATGAATGAGCAGTTCTTC.

The V and J genes are TRBV25-1 and TRBJ2-3, with 8 bases lining up with TRBD2. The CDR3 loop spans 14 amino acids. V trimming: 10 bases; J trimming: 2 bases; junction bases outside the gene matches: 8. Germline loops: CDR1 MGHDK, CDR2 SYGVNS. This CDR3 is CATSGGVLTDTQYF. CDR3 nucleotides: TGTGCCACTTCGGGAGGGGTCCTCACAGATACGCAGTATTTT.

The chain links TRBV30 to TRBJ2-1; 7 nucleotides agree with TRBD1. With 4 bases clipped from V and 6 bases from J, the junction kept 9 bases outside the gene matches. The CDR3 extends over 14 amino acids. CDR1 and CDR2 from the germline V gene are GTSNPN and SVGIG (reference sequence). This CDR3 reads CAWTRGPAGNEQFF. CDR3 coding DNA: TGTGCCTGGACAAGGGGGCCCGCGGGCAATGAGCAGTTCTTC.

The chain links TRBV9 to TRBJ1-3; no definite D call. CDR3 length: 14 amino acids. The V end lost 0 bases, the J end lost 0 bases, and 4 bases lay between the germline ends. Germline lookup yields CDR1 SGDLS and CDR2 YYNGEE. The CDR3 sequence: CASSVGSSGNTIYF. The CDR3 nucleotides are TGTGCCAGCAGCGTAGGCAGCTCTGGAAACACCATATATTTT. The full variable domain, rest sourced from reference TRBV9 and TRBJ1-3, is DSGVTQTPKHLITATGQRVTLRCSPRSGDLSVYWYQQSLDQGLQFLIQYYNGEERAKGNILERFSAQQFPDLHSELNLSSLELGDSALYFCASSVGSSGNTIYFGEGSWLTVV.

This chain joins TRBV4-2 and TRBJ2-2; possibly TRBD2 for D (5 bases). Between the trimmed V and J ends, which lost 0 bases and 4 bases, there was a span of 6 bases. Germline CDR1 reads LGHNA; CDR2 reads YNFKEQ. The CDR3 sequence is 14 residues long. The CDR3 loop is CASSQDRGTGELFF. CDR3 bases: TGTGCCAGCAGCCAAGATCGGGGCACCGGGGAGCTGTTTTTT.

The gene calls are TRBV6-2 or TRBV6-3 and TRBJ2-1; 14 bases line up with TRBD2. This CDR3 contains 17 residues. Per germline, CDR1 MNHEY and CDR2 SVGEGT. The ends lost 4 bases at V and 4 bases at J; junction bases unmatched: 6. CDR3 loop: CASSLGLAGGLYNEQFF. In DNA form, the CDR3 reads TGTGCCAGCAGTTTAGGACTAGCGGGGGGCCTGTACAATGAGCAGTTCTTC.

This clone was recorded once. CDR3 in amino acids: CASSQGQGHGYTF. For the CDR3, the DNA is TGTGCCAGCAGCCAAGGTCAGGGGCATGGCTACACCTTC. The genes are TRBV3-1 (or the pseudogene TRBV3-2) and TRBJ1-2, with D perhaps matching TRBD1 (6 bases). V lost 1 base and J 6 bases, leaving 9 bases between the germline ends. Germline values: CDR1 LGHDT, CDR2 YNNKEL (reference sequence). This CDR3 has 13 residues.

The V gene is TRBV3-1 (or the pseudogene TRBV3-2), the J gene TRBJ1-2; D possibly corresponds to TRBD1 (5 bases). From germline, CDR1 is LGHDT and CDR2 YNNKEL (reference sequence). V lost 4 bases, J lost 2 bases, and 11 bases lay in between. The CDR3 spans 14 residues. CDR3 sequence (DNA): TGTGCCAGCAGCCTTACAGCAGGGAACTATGGCTACACCTTC. It specifies CASSLTAGNYGYTF.